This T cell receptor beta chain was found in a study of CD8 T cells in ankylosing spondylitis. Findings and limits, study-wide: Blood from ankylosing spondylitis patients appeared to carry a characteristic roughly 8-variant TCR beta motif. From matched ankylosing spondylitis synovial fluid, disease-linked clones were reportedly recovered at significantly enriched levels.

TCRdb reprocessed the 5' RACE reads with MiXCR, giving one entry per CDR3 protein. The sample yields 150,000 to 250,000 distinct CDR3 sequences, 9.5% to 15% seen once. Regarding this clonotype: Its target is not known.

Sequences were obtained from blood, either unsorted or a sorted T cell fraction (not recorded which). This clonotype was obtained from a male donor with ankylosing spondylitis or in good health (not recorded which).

The CDR3 region is CASGLRGFF. The DNA for the CDR3 is TGTGCCTCGGGACTACGTGGGTTCTTC. This sequence joins TRBV30 and TRBJ2-1; the match to TRBD2 covers 7 bases. Germline V gene data show CDR1 as GTSNPN and CDR2 as SVGIG (reference sequence). This CDR3 is built from 9 residues. The trim removed 7 bases at V and 15 bases at J, leaving 6 bases unmatched.